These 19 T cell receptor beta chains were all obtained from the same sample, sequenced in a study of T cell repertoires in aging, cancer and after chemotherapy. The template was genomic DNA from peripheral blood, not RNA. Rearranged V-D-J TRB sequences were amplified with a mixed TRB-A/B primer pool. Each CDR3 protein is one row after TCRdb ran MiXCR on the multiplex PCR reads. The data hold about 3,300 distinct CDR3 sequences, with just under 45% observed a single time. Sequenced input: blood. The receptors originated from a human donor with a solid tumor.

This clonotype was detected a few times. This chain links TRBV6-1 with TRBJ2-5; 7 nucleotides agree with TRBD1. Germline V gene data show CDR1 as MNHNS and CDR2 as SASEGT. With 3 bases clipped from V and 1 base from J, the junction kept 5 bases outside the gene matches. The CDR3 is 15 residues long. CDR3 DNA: TGTGCCAGCAGTGACATGGCAGGGGGCCAAGAGACCCAGTACTTC. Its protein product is CASSDMAGGQETQYF.

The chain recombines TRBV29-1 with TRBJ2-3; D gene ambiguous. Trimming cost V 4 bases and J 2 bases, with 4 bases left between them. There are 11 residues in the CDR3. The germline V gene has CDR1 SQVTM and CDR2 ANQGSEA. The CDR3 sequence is CSVVVTDTQYF. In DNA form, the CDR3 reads TGCAGCGTTGTAGTCACAGATACGCAGTATTTT.

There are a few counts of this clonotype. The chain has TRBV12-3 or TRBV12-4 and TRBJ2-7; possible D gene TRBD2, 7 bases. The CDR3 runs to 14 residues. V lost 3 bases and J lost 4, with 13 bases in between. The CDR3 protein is CASSLRGRGYEQYF. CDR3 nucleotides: TGTGCCAGCAGTTTGAGGGGGAGGGGATACGAGCAGTACTTC.

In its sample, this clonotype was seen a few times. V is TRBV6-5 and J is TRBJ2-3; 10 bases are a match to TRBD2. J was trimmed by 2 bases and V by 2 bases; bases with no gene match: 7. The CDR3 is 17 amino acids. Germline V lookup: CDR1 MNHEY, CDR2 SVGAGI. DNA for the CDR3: TGTGCCAGCAGTTACGGTGGCCTAGCGGGGGCCACAGATACGCAGTATTTT. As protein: CASSYGGLAGATDTQYF.

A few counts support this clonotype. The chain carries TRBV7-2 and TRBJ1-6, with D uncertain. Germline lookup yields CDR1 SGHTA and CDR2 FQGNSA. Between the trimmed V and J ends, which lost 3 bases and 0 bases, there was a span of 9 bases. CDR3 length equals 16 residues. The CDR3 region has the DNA TGTGCCAGCAGCTTCGGCGACCGCTCCTATAATTCACCCCTCCACTTT. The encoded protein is CASSFGDRSYNSPLHF.

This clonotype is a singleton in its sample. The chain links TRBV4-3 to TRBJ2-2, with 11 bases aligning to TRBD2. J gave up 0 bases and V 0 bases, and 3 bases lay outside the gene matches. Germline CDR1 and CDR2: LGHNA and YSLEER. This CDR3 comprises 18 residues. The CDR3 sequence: CASSQDSLAGANTGELFF. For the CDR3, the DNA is TGCGCCAGCAGCCAAGATTCACTAGCGGGAGCGAACACCGGGGAGCTGTTTTTT.

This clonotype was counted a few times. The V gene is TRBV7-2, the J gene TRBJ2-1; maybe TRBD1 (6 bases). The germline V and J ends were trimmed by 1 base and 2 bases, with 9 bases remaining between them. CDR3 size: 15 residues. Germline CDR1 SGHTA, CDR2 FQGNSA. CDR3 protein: CASSLGGPTYNEQFF. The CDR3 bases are TGTGCCAGCAGCTTAGGGGGGCCCACCTACAATGAGCAGTTCTTC.

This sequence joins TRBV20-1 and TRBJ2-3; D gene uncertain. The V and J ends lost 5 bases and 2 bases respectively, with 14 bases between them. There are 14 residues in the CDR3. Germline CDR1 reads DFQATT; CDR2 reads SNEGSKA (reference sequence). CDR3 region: CSAPQQVTTDTQYF. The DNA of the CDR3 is TGCAGTGCTCCCCAGCAGGTGACCACAGATACGCAGTATTTT.

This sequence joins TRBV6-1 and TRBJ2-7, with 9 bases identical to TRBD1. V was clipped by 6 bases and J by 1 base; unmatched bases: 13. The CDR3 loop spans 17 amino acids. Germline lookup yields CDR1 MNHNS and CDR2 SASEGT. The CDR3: CASSSNPNRGLSYEQYF. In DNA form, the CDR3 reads TGTGCCAGCAGCTCTAATCCAAACAGGGGGCTATCCTACGAGCAGTACTTC.

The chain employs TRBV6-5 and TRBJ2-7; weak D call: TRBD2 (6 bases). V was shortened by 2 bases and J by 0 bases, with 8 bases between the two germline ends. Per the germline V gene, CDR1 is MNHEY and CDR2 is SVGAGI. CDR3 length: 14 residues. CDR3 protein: CASSYLGGSYEQYF. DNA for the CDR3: TGTGCCAGCAGTTACCTCGGGGGCTCCTACGAGCAGTACTTC.

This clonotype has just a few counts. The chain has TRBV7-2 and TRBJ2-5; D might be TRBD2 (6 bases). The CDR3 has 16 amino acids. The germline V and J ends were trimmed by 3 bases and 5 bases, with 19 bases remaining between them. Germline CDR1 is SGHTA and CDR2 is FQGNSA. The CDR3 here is CASSFSVMEGRETQYF. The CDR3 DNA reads TGTGCCAGCAGCTTCTCGGTGATGGAGGGAAGGGAGACCCAGTACTTC.

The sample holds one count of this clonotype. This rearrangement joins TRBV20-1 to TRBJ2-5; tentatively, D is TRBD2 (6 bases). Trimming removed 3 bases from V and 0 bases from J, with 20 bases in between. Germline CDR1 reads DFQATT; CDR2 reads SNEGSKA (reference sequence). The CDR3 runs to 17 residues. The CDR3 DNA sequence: TGCAGTGCTAGTCCCCGGAGGGGACCGCTGTACCAAGAGACCCAGTACTTC. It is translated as CSASPRRGPLYQETQYF.

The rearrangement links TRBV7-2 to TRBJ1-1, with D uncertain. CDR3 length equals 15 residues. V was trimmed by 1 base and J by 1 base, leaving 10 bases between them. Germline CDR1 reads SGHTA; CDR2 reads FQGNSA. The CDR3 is CASSLVRGANTEAFF. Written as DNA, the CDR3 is TGTGCCAGCAGCTTAGTAAGAGGCGCGAACACTGAAGCTTTCTTT.

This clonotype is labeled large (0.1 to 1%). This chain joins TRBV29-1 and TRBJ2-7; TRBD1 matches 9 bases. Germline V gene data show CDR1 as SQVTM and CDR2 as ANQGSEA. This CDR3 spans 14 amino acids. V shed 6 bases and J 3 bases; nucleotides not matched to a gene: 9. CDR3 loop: CSVLPRDRDYEQYF. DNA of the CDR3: TGCAGCGTGCTACCGAGGGACAGGGACTACGAGCAGTACTTC.

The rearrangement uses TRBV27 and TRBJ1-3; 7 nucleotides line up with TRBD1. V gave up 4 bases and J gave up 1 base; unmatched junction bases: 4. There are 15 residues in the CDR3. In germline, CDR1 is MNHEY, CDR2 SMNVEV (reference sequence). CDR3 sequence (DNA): TGTGCCAGCAGTTCGCAGGGGGGGTCTGGAAACACCATATATTTT. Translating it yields CASSSQGGSGNTIYF.

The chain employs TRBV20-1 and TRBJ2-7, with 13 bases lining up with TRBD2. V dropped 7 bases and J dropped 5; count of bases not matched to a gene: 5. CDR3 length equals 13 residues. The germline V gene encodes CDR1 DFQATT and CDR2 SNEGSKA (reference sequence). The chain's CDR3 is CSGPGTSGNEQYF. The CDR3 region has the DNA TGCAGTGGCCCCGGGACTAGCGGGAACGAGCAGTACTTC.

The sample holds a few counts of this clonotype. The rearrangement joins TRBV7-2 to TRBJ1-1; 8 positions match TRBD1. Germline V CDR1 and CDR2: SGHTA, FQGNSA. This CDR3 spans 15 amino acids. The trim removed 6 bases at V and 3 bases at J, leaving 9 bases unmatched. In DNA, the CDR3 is TGTGCCAGCAGGCCTAGGACAGGGTCGGACACTGAAGCTTTCTTT. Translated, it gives CASRPRTGSDTEAFF.

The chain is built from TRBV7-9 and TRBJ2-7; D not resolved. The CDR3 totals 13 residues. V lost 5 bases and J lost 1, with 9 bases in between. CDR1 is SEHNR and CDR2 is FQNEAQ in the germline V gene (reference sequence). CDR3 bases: TGTGCCAGCAGCGTTGACCGTTCCTACGAGCAGTACTTC. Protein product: CASSVDRSYEQYF.

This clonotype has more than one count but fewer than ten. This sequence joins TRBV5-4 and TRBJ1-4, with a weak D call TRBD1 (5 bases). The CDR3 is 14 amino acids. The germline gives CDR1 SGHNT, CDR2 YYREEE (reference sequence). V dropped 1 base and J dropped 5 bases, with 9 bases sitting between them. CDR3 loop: CASSLKGRNEKLFF. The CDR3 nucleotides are TGTGCCAGCAGCTTGAAGGGGCGGAATGAAAAACTGTTTTTT.